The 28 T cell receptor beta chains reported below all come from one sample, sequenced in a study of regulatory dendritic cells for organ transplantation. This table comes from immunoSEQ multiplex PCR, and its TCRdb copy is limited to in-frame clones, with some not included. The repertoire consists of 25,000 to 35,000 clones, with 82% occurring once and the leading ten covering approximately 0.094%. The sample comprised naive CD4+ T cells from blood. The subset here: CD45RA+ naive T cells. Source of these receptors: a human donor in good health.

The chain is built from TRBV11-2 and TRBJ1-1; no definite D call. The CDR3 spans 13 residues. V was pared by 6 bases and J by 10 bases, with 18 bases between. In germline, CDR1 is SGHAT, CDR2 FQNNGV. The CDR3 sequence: CASRQIGAGGAFF. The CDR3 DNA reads TGTGCCAGCAGACAAATTGGAGCCGGCGGAGCTTTCTTT.

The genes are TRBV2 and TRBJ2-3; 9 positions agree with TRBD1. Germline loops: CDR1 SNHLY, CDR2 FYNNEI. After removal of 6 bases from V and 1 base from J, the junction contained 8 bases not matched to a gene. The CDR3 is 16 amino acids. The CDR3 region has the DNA TGTGCCAGCAGCTCCGGGACAGGGTTAGGCACAGATACGCAGTATTTT. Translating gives CASSSGTGLGTDTQYF.

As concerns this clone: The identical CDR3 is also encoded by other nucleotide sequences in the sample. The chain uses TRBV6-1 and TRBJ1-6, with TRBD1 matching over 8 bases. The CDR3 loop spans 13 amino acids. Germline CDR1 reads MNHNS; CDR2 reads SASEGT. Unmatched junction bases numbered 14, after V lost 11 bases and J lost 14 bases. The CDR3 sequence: CAGTGTGNSALHF. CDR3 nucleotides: TGTGCCGGGACCGGGACAGGCAACTCGGCCCTCCACTTT.

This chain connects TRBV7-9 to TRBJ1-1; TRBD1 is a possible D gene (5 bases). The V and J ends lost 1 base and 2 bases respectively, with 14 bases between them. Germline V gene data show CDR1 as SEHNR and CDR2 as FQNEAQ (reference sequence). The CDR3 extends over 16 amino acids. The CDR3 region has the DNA TGTGCCAGCAGCTTAGGACAGTCAGGGTTTAACACTGAAGCTTTCTTT. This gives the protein CASSLGQSGFNTEAFF.

The CDR3 reads CASSPDRDNEQFF. CDR3 bases: TGTGCCAGCAGCCCGGACAGGGACAATGAGCAGTTCTTC. This chain uses TRBV11-2 with TRBJ2-1; 8 positions agree with TRBD1. This CDR3 is 13 amino acids long. J lost 5 bases, V lost 5 bases, and 2 bases had no gene match. CDR1 and CDR2 (germline): SGHAT, FQNNGV.

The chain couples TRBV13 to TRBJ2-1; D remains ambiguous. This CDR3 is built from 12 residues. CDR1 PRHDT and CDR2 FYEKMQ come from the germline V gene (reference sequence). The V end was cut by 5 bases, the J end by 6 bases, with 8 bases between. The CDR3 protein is CASSVPSNEQFF. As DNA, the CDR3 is TGTGCCAGCAGCGTCCCTAGCAATGAGCAGTTCTTC.

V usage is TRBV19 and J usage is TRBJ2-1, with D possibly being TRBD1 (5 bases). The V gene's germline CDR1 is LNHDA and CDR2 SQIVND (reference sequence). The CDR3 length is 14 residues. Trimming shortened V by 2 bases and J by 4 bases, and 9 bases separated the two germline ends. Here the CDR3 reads CASSIRGEYNEQFF. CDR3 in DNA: TGTGCCAGTAGTATAAGGGGCGAATACAATGAGCAGTTCTTC.

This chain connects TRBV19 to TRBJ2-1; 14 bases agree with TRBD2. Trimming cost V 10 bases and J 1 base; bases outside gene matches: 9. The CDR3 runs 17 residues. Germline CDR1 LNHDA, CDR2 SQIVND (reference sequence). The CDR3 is CATGLAGGVPSYNEQFF. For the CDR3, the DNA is TGTGCCACCGGACTAGCGGGGGGCGTACCATCCTACAATGAGCAGTTCTTC.

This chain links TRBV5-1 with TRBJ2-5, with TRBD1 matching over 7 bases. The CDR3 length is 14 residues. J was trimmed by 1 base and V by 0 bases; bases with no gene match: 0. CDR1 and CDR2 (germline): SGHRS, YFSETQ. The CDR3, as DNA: TGCGCCAGCAGCTTGGGGGACAGCCAAGAGACCCAGTACTTC. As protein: CASSLGDSQETQYF.

The CDR3: CASSQDTFVTGGNEQFF. DNA for the CDR3: TGCGCCAGCAGCCAAGATACTTTTGTGACAGGGGGCAATGAGCAGTTCTTC. The chain uses TRBV4-3 and TRBJ2-1; 9 bases fit TRBD1. V dropped 0 bases and J dropped 6; count of bases not matched to a gene: 9. Germline V gives CDR1 LGHNA, CDR2 YSLEER. This CDR3 region has 17 residues.

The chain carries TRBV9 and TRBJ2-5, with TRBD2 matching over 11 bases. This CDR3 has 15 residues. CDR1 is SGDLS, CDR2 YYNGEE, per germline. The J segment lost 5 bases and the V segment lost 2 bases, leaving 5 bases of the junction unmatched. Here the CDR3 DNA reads TGTGCCAGCAGCGTTAGCGGGGGGGCTGGGGAGACCCAGTACTTC. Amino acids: CASSVSGGAGETQYF.

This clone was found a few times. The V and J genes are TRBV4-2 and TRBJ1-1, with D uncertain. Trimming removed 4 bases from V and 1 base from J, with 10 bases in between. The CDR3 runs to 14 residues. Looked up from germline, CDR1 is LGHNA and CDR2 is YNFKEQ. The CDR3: CASSRTVENTEAFF. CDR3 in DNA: TGTGCCAGCAGCCGTACAGTGGAGAACACTGAAGCTTTCTTT.

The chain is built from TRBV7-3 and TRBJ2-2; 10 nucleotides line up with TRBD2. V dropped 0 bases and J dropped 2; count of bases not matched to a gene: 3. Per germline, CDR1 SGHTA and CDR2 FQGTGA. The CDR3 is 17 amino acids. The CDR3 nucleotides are TGTGCCAGCAGCTTAACGAGCGGGGGGGCCAACACCGGGGAGCTGTTTTTT. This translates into CASSLTSGGANTGELFF.

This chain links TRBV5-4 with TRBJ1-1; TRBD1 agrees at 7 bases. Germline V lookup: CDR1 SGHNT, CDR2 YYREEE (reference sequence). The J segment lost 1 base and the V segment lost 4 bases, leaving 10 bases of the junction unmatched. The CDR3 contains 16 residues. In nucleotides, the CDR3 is TGTGCCAGCAGCCTGCCGGGACAGAAGACGAACACTGAAGCTTTCTTT. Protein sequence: CASSLPGQKTNTEAFF.

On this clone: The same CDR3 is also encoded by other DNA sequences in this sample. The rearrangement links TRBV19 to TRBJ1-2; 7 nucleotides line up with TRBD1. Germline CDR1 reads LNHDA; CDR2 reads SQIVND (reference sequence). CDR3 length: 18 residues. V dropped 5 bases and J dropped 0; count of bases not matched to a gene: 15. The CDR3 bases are TGTGCCAGTAGTGTCGCCTCTCCGGACAGGCTTACTAACTATGGCTACACCTTC. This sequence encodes CASSVASPDRLTNYGYTF.

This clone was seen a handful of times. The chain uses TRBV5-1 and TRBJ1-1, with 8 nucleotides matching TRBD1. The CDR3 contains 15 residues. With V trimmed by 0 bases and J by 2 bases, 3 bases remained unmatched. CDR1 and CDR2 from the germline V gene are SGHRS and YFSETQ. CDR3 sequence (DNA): TGCGCCAGCAGCTTGGAAGGACAGGGAAACACTGAAGCTTTCTTT. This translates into CASSLEGQGNTEAFF.

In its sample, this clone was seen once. The CDR3 region is CASSFRIGQLNYGYTF. CDR3 bases: TGTGCCAGCAGTTTCAGGATCGGACAACTTAACTATGGCTACACCTTC. V usage is TRBV6-5 and J usage is TRBJ1-2, with D possibly matching TRBD1 (5 bases). The ends were cut back, 4 bases at V and 1 base at J, with 16 bases in the middle. This CDR3 is 16 amino acids long. Germline CDR1 reads MNHEY; CDR2 reads SVGAGI.

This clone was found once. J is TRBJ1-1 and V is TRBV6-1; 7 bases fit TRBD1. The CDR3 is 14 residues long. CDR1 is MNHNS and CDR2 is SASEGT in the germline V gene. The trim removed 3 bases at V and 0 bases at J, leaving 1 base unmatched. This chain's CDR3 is CASSEDRMNTEAFF. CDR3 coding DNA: TGTGCCAGCAGTGAGGACAGGATGAACACTGAAGCTTTCTTT.

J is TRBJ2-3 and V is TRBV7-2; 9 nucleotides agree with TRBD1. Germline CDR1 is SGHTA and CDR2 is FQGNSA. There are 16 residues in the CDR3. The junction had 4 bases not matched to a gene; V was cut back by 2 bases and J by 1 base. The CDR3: CASSLTRDRGTDTQYF. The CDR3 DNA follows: TGTGCCAGCAGCTTAACACGGGACAGGGGCACAGATACGCAGTATTTT.

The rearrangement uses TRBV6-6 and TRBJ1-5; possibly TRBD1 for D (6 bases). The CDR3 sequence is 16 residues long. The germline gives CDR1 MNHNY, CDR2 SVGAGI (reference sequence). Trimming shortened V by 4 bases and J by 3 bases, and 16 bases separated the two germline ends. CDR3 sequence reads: CASSFKSDSSNQPQHF. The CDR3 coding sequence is TGTGCCAGCAGTTTCAAATCGGACAGCTCCAATCAGCCCCAGCATTTT.

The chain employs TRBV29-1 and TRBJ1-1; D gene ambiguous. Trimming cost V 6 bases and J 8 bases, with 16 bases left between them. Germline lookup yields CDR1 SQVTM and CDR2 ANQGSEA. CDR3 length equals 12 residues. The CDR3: CSVEESRTEAFF. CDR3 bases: TGCAGCGTCGAGGAATCCCGCACAGAAGCTTTCTTT.

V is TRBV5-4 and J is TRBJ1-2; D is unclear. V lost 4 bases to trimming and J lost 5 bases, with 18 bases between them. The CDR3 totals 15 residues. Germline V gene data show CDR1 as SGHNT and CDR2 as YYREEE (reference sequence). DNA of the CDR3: TGTGCCAGCAGCCCTACTTCCGGGTCGTCGTATGGCTACACCTTC. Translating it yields CASSPTSGSSYGYTF.

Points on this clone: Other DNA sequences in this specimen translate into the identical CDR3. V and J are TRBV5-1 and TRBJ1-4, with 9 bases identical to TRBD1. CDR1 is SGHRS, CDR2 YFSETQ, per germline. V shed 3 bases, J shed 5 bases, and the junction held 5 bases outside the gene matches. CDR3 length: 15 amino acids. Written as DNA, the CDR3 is TGCGCCAGCAGCTCCGGGGGGACAGGGAATGAAAAACTGTTTTTT. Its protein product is CASSSGGTGNEKLFF.

The CDR3 DNA is TGTGCCAGCAGCCTGGGACAGATGATGTACGAGCAGTACTTC. It is translated as CASSLGQMMYEQYF. The chain is built from TRBV5-6 and TRBJ2-7, with 7 positions matching TRBD1. Germline V gene data show CDR1 as SGHDT and CDR2 as YYEEEE. The CDR3 consists of 14 residues. V shed 4 bases, J shed 4 bases, and the junction held 8 bases outside the gene matches. The whole variable domain, filled in from reference TRBV5-6 and TRBJ2-7, reads DAGVTQSPTHLIKTRGQQVTLRCSPKSGHDTVSWYQQALGQGPQFIFQYYEEEERQRGNFPDRFSGHQFPNYSSELNVNALLLGDSALYLCASSLGQMMYEQYFGPGTRLTVT.

The CDR3 spells CASTVGGANSPLHF. The DNA for the CDR3 is TGTGCCAGCACCGTCGGGGGGGCGAATTCACCCCTCCACTTT. The V and J genes are TRBV7-9 and TRBJ1-6; a weak D match, TRBD1 (6 bases). CDR1 and CDR2 from the germline V gene are SEHNR and FQNEAQ (reference sequence). The CDR3 extends over 14 amino acids. Trimming took 7 bases from V and 7 from J, leaving 14 bases between them.

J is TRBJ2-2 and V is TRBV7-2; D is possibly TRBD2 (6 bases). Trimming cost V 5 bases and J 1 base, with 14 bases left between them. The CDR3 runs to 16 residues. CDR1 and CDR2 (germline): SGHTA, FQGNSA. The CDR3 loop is CASSPQRAGNTGELFF. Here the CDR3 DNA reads TGTGCCAGCAGCCCCCAGCGAGCGGGGAACACCGGGGAGCTGTTTTTT. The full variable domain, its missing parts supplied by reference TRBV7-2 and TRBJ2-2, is GAGVSQSPSNKVTEKGKDVELRCDPISGHTALYWYRQSLGQGLEFLIYFQGNSAPDKSGLPSDRFSAERTGGSVSTLTIQRTQQEDSAVYLCASSPQRAGNTGELFFGEGSRLTVL.

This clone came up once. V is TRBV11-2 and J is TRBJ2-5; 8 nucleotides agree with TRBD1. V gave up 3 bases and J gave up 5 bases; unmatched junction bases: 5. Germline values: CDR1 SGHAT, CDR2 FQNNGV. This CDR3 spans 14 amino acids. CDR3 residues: CASSFQGARETQYF. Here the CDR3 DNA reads TGTGCCAGCAGCTTTCAGGGGGCTCGGGAGACCCAGTACTTC.

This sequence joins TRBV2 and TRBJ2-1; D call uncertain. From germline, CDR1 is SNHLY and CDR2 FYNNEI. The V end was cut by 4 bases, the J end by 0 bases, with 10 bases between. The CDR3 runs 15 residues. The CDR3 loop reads CASSVDLSSYNEQFF. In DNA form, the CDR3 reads TGTGCCAGCAGTGTTGACTTGAGCTCCTACAATGAGCAGTTCTTC.